The rows below give T cell receptor beta chains drawn from one sample of a study of blood T cell repertoires in COVID-19. Data came from immunoSEQ multiplex PCR; TCRdb stores just in-frame clones and leaves some out. The table has fewer than 150,000 clones, just under 90% seen once. Sequenced sample: peripheral blood. The receptors stem from a woman aged 80 or older with acute or convalescent COVID-19. CDR3s include the opening cysteine and the closing phenylalanine or tryptophan. Fields, in order: J gene, V gene, D gene, clone size, CDR3 DNA, CDR3 protein. A D gene is named only where the DNA matches it firmly. Not every row has a clone size; where given, it reads once, few, many or a size class.

>TRBJ1-3|TRBV7-9|-|-
TGTGCCAGCAGCTTAGCGACAGCTGGGAACTCTGGAAACACCATATATTTT
CASSLATAGNSGNTIYF
>TRBJ1-2|TRBV15|-|-
TGTGCCACCAGCAGAGGGGCCATTTATGGCTACACCTTC
CATSRGAIYGYTF
>TRBJ1-2|TRBV3-1/TRBV3-2|-|-
TGTGCCAGCAGCCAAGATCTACAGGACTATGGCTACACCTTC
CASSQDLQDYGYTF
>TRBJ1-5|TRBV5-6|-|-
TGTGCCAGCAGCCCATACCCGACTGGCAATCAGCCCCAGCATTTT
CASSPYPTGNQPQHF
>TRBJ1-3|TRBV25-1|-|-
TGTGCCAGCAGCGCGTGGGCTACTGGAAACACCATATATTTT
CASSAWATGNTIYF
>TRBJ1-5|TRBV5-5|-|-
TGTGCCAGCAGCTACCAGCGGACGGATCAGCCCCAGCATTTT
CASSYQRTDQPQHF
>TRBJ2-1|TRBV7-3|TRBD2|-
TGTGCCAGCAGCTTAAATCCAGGACTAGCGGGAGAGCAGTTCTTC
CASSLNPGLAGEQFF
>TRBJ1-6|TRBV30|TRBD1|-
TGTGCCTGGAGTGTACAGGGGAGTTCACCCCTCCACTTT
CAWSVQGSSPLHF
>TRBJ1-1|TRBV3-1/TRBV3-2|-|-
TGTGCCAGCAGCCAAGTCGGTTGGGAGACTGAAGCTTTCTTT
CASSQVGWETEAFF
>TRBJ1-1|TRBV15|-|-
TGTGCCACAGGACAGAGGTTGAACACTGAAGCTTTCTTT
CATGQRLNTEAFF
>TRBJ2-3|TRBV6-5|-|-
TGTGCCAGCAGTTACTATGGGCCGCGGGGAGATACGCAGTATTTT
CASSYYGPRGDTQYF
>TRBJ2-1|TRBV19|TRBD1|-
TGTGCCAGTAGTTTCGGGACAGGGGGTTACAATGAGCAGTTCTTC
CASSFGTGGYNEQFF
>TRBJ1-2|TRBV30|-|-
TGTGCCTGGACCGAAGGAGGGAACTATGGCTACACCTTC
CAWTEGGNYGYTF
>TRBJ1-2|TRBV18|TRBD1|-
TGTGCCAGCTCCCCAGGACAGGGGGCGTTTGGCTACACCTTC
CASSPGQGAFGYTF
>TRBJ1-1|TRBV7-9|-|-
TGTGCCAGCAGCTTATACGAACAGCCGAACACTGAAGCTTTCTTT
CASSLYEQPNTEAFF
>TRBJ2-5|TRBV15|TRBD1|-
TGTGCCACCCGAGGGACCTTACAGGGGGGTCGGGAGACCCAGTACTTC
CATRGTLQGGRETQYF
>TRBJ1-1|TRBV2|TRBD1|-
TGTGCCAGCCCTACCGGGACAGGGGGGAACACTGAAGCTTTCTTT
CASPTGTGGNTEAFF
>TRBJ2-5|TRBV5-8|TRBD2|once
TGTGCCAGCAGCTTGACGCGGGGGGGCGCGCAGACCCAGTACTTC
CASSLTRGGAQTQYF
>TRBJ2-1|TRBV5-4|-|-
TGTGCCAGCAGCTTGGCCGGGGTTTACAATGAGCAGTTCTTC
CASSLAGVYNEQFF
>TRBJ1-4|TRBV30|TRBD1|-
TGTGCCCACCAAAGGGGACAGGGTTTGTCTGCTGATAATGAAAAACTGTTTTTT
CAHQRGQGLSADNEKLFF
>TRBJ1-4|TRBV7-9|TRBD1|-
TGTGCCAGCAGCTCCCTGACAGGGGAGGAAAAACTGTTTTTT
CASSSLTGEEKLFF
>TRBJ2-4|TRBV7-2|TRBD2|-
TGTGCCAGCAGCCCTGTTAAAGGAGCGGGGGTGGTAAACATTCAGTACTTC
CASSPVKGAGVVNIQYF
>TRBJ1-1|TRBV10-3|TRBD1|once
TGTGCCACTGGGACAGGGGGCGCGACTGAAGCTTTCTTT
CATGTGGATEAFF
>TRBJ1-1|TRBV5-1|-|-
TGCGCCAGCAGCTTGTATTATCAAGGGGGAGAAACTGAAGCTTTCTTT
CASSLYYQGGETEAFF
>TRBJ1-6|TRBV5-8|TRBD1|-
TGTGCCAGCAGCCCTAGACCTCCGGGACAGGGGGCAATTGGGGCACCCCTCCACTTT
CASSPRPPGQGAIGAPLHF
>TRBJ1-1|TRBV6-2/TRBV6-3|TRBD1|few
TGTGCCAGCAGTTACAGGACAGGGGGAACTGAAGCTTTCTTT
CASSYRTGGTEAFF
>TRBJ1-3|TRBV18|TRBD1|-
TGTGCCAGCTCACCGGCTGGACAGGGGGCTGGAAACACCATATATTTT
CASSPAGQGAGNTIYF
>TRBJ1-6|TRBV6-5|TRBD1|-
TGTGCCAGCAGCACCGGGACAGGGGAATCACCCCTCCACTTT
CASSTGTGESPLHF
>TRBJ2-2|TRBV15|TRBD1|-
TGTGCCACCAGCAGAGATCGGGCAGGGGGCTACACCGGGGAGCTGTTTTTT
CATSRDRAGGYTGELFF
>TRBJ1-2|TRBV5-6|-|-
TGTGCCAGCAGCCTACGAGAGCCCTATGGCTACACCTTC
CASSLREPYGYTF
>TRBJ2-5|TRBV6-2/TRBV6-3|-|-
TGTGCCAGCAGTTACTCGGGCGCGGGGGCCCCGGAGACCCAGTACTTC
CASSYSGAGAPETQYF
>TRBJ2-3|TRBV9|-|-
TGTGCCAGCAGCGTAGCTGTAGGGGTCACAGATACGCAGTATTTT
CASSVAVGVTDTQYF
>TRBJ2-5|TRBV2|-|-
TGTGCCAGCAGTGAAGACCCCCACCGGGGTCTACAAGAGACCCAGTACTTC
CASSEDPHRGLQETQYF
>TRBJ2-6|TRBV18|TRBD1|-
TGTGCCAGCTCACCCGGGACAGGGGCTGGGGCCAACGTCCTGACTTTC
CASSPGTGAGANVLTF
>TRBJ1-2|TRBV10-3|-|-
TGTGCCATCAGTGAGGGGCCCCTGGGTTCAAACTATGGCTACACCTTC
CAISEGPLGSNYGYTF
>TRBJ1-4|TRBV18|-|-
TGTGCCAGCTCACCACCGGCGGAACGTAATGAAAAACTGTTTTTT
CASSPPAERNEKLFF
>TRBJ1-6|TRBV5-7|TRBD1|-
TGTGCCAGCAGCCTCCGGGACAGGGATACTGATAATTCACCCCTCCACTTT
CASSLRDRDTDNSPLHF
>TRBJ1-1|TRBV27|-|-
TGTGCCAGCAGTTTATCGTACAGGAGTTGGGCACGGGACACTGAAGCTTTCTTT
CASSLSYRSWARDTEAFF
>TRBJ1-6|TRBV2|-|-
TGTGCCAGCAGGACACAATCCTTGGGGGGTTCACCCCTCCACTTT
CASRTQSLGGSPLHF
>TRBJ1-2|TRBV19|TRBD1|-
TGTGCCAGTAGTCCTACGTGGGACAGCAACTATGGCTACACCTTC
CASSPTWDSNYGYTF
>TRBJ2-7|TRBV5-1|TRBD1|-
TGCGCCAGCAGTCGGGACAGATACTACGAGCAGTACTTC
CASSRDRYYEQYF
>TRBJ2-1|TRBV6-2/TRBV6-3|TRBD2|-
TGTGCCAGCAGTTACCTAAGCGGGGGGGCTTACAATGAGCAGTTCTTC
CASSYLSGGAYNEQFF
>TRBJ1-5|TRBV7-6|TRBD1|-
TGTGCCAGCAGCAACAGGGGATTGGATCAGCCCCAGCATTTT
CASSNRGLDQPQHF
>TRBJ2-7|TRBV7-9|-|-
TGTGCCAGCAGCTTCGGGTACTCCTACGAGCAGTACTTC
CASSFGYSYEQYF
>TRBJ1-2|TRBV9|TRBD1|-
TGTGCCAGCAGCCCGGACAGGGTAAACTATGGCTACACCTTC
CASSPDRVNYGYTF
>TRBJ2-2|TRBV7-2|-|-
TGTGCCAGCAGCTTAGTCCCAGGGATCGGGGAGCTGTTTTTT
CASSLVPGIGELFF
>TRBJ1-2|TRBV3-1/TRBV3-2|-|-
TGTGCCAGCAGCCATCCGCGGTCCTATGGCTACACCTTC
CASSHPRSYGYTF
>TRBJ2-7|TRBV4-1|-|-
TGCGCCAGCAGCCAAGATCCGGGAAATTACTACGAGCAGTACTTC
CASSQDPGNYYEQYF
>TRBJ2-1|TRBV12-3/TRBV12-4|TRBD1|once
TGTGCCAGCAGCCGCGACAGGGGCAATGAGCAGTTCTTC
CASSRDRGNEQFF